The rows below give T cell receptor beta chains drawn from one sample of a study of T cell responses to AZD1222 COVID-19 vaccine. Using immunoSEQ multiplex PCR, the repertoire was profiled, and TCRdb retains in-frame clones only, with some absent. Of fewer than 50,000 clones in the sample, less than 95% are singletons; the top ten hold about a third. The sample was peripheral blood, taken 28 days after the second AZD1222 dose. The receptors originated from an adult who received the AZD1222 COVID-19 vaccine. Both conserved end residues are part of each CDR3. The order of the fields is V gene, D gene, J gene, CDR3 protein, CDR3 DNA. The D gene is left open where the match is weak.

TRBV6-5	.	TRBJ2-7	CASSRTPGAYEQYF	TGTGCCAGCAGCCGGACGCCAGGGGCCTACGAGCAGTACTTC
TRBV12-3/TRBV12-4	.	TRBJ1-4	CASSYTGLEKLFF	TGTGCCAGCAGTTACACAGGGTTGGAAAAACTGTTTTTT
TRBV7-2	.	TRBJ1-4	CASSRSGRTNEKLFF	TGTGCCAGCAGCCGTAGCGGGCGGACTAATGAAAAACTGTTTTTT
TRBV14	.	TRBJ1-2	CASSQANSGQRPSYGYTF	TGTGCCAGCAGCCAAGCCAACTCAGGACAGCGGCCCTCCTATGGCTACACCTTC
TRBV2	.	TRBJ2-5	CASNPGAETQYF	TGTGCCAGCAATCCAGGGGCGGAGACCCAGTACTTC
TRBV19	.	TRBJ1-6	CASSIVNFYDNSPLHF	TGTGCCAGTAGTATAGTAAACTTCTATGATAATTCACCCCTCCACTTT
TRBV7-9	.	TRBJ1-2	CASSLDGHLVANYGYTF	TGTGCCAGCAGCCTGGACGGGCACTTAGTAGCTAACTATGGCTACACCTTC
TRBV10-3	.	TRBJ1-4	CATRGLDLRSGNEKLFF	TGTGCCACCCGCGGCCTAGACCTCCGGAGCGGTAATGAAAAACTGTTTTTT
TRBV29-1	TRBD1	TRBJ1-1	CSVRDRVNTEAFF	TGCAGCGTCCGGGACAGGGTGAACACTGAAGCTTTCTTT
TRBV7-2	.	TRBJ1-1	CASSSFSFSTF	TGTGCCAGCAGCTCCTTCTCGTTCTCGACGTTT
TRBV19	.	TRBJ1-1	CASSIVGADTEAFF	TGTGCCAGTAGTATCGTCGGCGCTGACACTGAAGCTTTCTTT
TRBV11-2	.	TRBJ1-2	CASSRTTGDYGYTF	TGTGCCAGCAGCCGAACTACAGGCGACTATGGCTACACCTTC
TRBV6-5	TRBD1	TRBJ1-6	CASSIQGAQSPLHF	TGTGCCAGCAGTATACAGGGGGCACAATCACCCCTCCACTTT
TRBV7-6	TRBD1	TRBJ2-1	CASSLGQGRNNEQFF	TGTGCCAGCAGCTTAGGACAGGGTAGGAACAATGAGCAGTTCTTC
TRBV4-3	.	TRBJ2-7	CASSQDGRLDTYEQYF	TGCGCCAGCAGCCAAGATGGGCGACTAGACACCTACGAGCAGTACTTC
TRBV9	.	TRBJ1-1	CASSSRQDKAEAFF	TGTGCCAGCAGCAGCCGACAGGATAAAGCTGAAGCTTTCTTT
TRBV27	.	TRBJ2-5	CASSLSQGRSETQYF	TGTGCCAGCAGTTTGTCGCAGGGACGGAGTGAGACCCAGTACTTC